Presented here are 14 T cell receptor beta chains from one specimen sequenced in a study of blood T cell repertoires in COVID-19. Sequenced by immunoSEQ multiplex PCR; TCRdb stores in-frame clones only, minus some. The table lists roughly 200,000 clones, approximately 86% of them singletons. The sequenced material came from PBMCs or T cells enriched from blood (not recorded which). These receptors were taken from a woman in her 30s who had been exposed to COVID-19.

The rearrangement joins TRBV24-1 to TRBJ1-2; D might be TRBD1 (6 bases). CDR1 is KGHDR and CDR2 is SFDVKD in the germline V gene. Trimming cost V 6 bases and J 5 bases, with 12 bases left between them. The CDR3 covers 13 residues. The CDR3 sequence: CATSSDSAYGYTF. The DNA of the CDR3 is TGTGCCACCAGTTCGGACAGTGCTTATGGCTACACCTTC.

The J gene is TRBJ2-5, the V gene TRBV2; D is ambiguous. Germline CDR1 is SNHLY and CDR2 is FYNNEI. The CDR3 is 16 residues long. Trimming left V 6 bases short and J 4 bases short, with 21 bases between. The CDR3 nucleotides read TGTGCCAGCAGACTCGGCGGCGTGGCCCGTCGAGAGACCCAGTACTTC. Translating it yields CASRLGGVARRETQYF.

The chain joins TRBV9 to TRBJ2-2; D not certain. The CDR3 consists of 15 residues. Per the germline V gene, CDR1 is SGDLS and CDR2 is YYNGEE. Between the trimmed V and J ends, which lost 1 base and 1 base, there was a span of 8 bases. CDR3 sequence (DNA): TGTGCCAGCAGCGTATCGGGTCAGAACACCGGGGAGCTGTTTTTT. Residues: CASSVSGQNTGELFF.

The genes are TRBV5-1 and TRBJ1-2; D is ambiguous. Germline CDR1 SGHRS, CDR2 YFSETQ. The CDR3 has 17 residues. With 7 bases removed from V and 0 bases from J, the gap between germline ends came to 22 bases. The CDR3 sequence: CASHPTGEVASNYGYTF. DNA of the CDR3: TGCGCCAGCCACCCGACGGGAGAAGTGGCTTCTAACTATGGCTACACCTTC. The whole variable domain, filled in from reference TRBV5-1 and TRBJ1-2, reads KAGVTQTPRYLIKTRGQQVTLSCSPISGHRSVSWYQQTPGQGLQFLFEYFSETQRNKGNFPGRFSGRQFSNSRSEMNVSTLELGDSALYLCASHPTGEVASNYGYTFGSGTRLTVV.

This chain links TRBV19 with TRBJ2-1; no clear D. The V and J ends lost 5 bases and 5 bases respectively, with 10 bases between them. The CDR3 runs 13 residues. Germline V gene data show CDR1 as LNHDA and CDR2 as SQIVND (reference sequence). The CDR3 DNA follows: TGTGCCAGTAGTCGGTCAATGAACAATGAGCAGTTCTTC. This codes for CASSRSMNNEQFF.

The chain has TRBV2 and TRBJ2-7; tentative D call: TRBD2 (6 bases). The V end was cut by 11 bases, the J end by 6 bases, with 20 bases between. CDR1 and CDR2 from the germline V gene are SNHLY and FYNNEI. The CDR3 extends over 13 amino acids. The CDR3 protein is CASGEPLPPEQYF. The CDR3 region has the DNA TGTGCCTCGGGGGAGCCTCTTCCCCCCGAGCAGTACTTC.

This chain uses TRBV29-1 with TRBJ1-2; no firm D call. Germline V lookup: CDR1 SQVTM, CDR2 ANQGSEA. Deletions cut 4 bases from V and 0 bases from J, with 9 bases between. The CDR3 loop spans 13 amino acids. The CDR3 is CSVVATSNYGYTF. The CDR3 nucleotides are TGCAGCGTTGTGGCAACCTCTAACTATGGCTACACCTTC.

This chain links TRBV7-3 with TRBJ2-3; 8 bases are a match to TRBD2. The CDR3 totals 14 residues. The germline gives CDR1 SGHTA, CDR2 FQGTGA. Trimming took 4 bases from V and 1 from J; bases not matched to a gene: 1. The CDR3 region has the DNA TGTGCCAGCAGCTCGGGAGGGCGCACAGATACGCAGTATTTT. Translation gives CASSSGGRTDTQYF.

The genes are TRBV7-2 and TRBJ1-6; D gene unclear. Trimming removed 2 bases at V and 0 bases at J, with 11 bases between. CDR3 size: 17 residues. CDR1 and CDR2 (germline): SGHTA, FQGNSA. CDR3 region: CASSLYGRSSYNSPLHF. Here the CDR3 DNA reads TGTGCCAGCAGCTTATATGGGAGGAGCTCCTATAATTCACCCCTCCACTTT.

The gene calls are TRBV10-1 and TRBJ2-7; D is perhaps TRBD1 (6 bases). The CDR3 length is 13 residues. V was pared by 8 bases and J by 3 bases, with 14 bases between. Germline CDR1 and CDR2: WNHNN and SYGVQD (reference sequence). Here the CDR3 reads CASGLIQGYEQYF. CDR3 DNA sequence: TGCGCCAGCGGATTAATACAGGGCTACGAGCAGTACTTC.

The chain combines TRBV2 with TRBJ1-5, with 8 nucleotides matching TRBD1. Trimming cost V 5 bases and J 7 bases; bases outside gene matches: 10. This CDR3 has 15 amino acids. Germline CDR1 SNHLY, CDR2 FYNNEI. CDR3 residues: CASSRTAGQEQPQHF. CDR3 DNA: TGTGCCAGCAGTAGAACGGCGGGACAGGAGCAGCCCCAGCATTTT.

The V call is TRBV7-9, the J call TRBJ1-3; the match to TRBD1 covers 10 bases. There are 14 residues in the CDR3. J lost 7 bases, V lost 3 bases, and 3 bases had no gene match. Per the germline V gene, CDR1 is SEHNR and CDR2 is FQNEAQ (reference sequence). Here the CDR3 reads CASSFGTGVNTIYF. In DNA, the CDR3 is TGTGCCAGCAGCTTCGGGACAGGGGTGAACACCATATATTTT.

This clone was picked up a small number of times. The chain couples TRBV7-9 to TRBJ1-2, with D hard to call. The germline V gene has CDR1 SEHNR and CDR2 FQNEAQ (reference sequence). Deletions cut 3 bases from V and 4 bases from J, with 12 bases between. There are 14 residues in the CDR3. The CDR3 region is CASSFGSLGYGYTF. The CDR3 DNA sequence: TGTGCCAGCAGCTTTGGGTCCCTAGGCTATGGCTACACCTTC.

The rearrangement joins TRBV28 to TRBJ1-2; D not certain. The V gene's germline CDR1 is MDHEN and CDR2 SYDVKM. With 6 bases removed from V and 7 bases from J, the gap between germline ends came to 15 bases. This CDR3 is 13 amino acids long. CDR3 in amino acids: CASRITGVLGYTF. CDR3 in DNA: TGTGCCAGCAGGATTACCGGGGTACTTGGCTACACCTTC.